This TCR beta chain was obtained from a study of CD8 T cells in ankylosing spondylitis. The study's findings and limits: Reportedly, disease-linked clones are significantly enriched in ankylosing spondylitis patients' matched synovial fluid.

Germline lookup yields CDR1 DFQATT and CDR2 SNEGSKA (reference sequence). This CDR3 is 17 amino acids long. V trimming: 0 bases; J trimming: 0 bases; junction bases outside the gene matches: 7. This clonotype was seen just once. What it binds is not known. TCRdb used MiXCR to reprocess the 5' RACE reads, holding one entry per CDR3 protein. The table has 200,000 to 300,000 distinct CDR3 sequences, roughly 32% seen once. The clonotype originates from a male donor with ankylosing spondylitis or in good health (not recorded which). Specimen: blood, either unsorted or a sorted T cell fraction (not recorded which). This rearrangement joins TRBV20-1 to TRBJ1-4; 7 bases match TRBD1. As DNA, the CDR3 is TGCAGTGCTAGAGATCTTAACAGGGGAGCAACTAATGAAAAACTGTTTTTT. Translating gives CSARDLNRGATNEKLFF.